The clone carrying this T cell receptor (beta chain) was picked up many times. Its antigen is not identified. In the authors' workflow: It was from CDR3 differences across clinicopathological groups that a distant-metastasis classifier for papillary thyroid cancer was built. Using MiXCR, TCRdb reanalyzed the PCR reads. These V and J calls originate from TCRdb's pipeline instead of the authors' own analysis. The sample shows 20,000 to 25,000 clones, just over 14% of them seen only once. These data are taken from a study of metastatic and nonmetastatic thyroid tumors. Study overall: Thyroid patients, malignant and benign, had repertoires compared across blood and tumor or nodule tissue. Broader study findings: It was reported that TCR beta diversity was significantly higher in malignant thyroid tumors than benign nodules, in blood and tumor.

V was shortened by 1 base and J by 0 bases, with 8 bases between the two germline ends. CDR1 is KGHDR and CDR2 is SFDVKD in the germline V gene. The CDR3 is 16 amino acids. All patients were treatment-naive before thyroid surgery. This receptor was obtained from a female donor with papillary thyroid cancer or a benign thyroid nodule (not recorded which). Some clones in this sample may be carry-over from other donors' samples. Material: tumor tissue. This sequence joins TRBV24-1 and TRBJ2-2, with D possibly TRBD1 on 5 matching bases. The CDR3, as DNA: TGTGCCACCAGTGATTTAACAGGACCGAACACCGGGGAGCTGTTTTTT. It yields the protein CATSDLTGPNTGELFF.